The sequence of this T cell receptor (beta chain) was determined in a study of OX40 agonist ivuxolimab in advanced cancers. Study summary: Patients' therapy was ivuxolimab, an antibody that acts as an agonist of OX40 (CD134). Intravenous ivuxolimab was administered to patients every 2 weeks at 0.01 to 10 mg/kg. The study's findings and limits: Among the nonresponders, some also had low normalized T-cell clonal expansion.

This clone was counted a single time. The antigen is unknown. V lost 0 bases and J lost 6, with 11 bases in between. The length of the CDR3 is 15 residues. Per germline, CDR1 MNHEY and CDR2 SMNVEV (reference sequence). The cohort excluded patients with autoimmune disease history or systemic immunosuppression. Some clones are missing from TCRdb's copy, which holds only in-frame ones; the method was immunoSEQ multiplex PCR. In the table there are over 65,000 clones, 82% of which are singletons. The sample here was CD4+ or CD8+ T cells sorted from blood, taken in a trial of the OX40 agonist ivuxolimab. The sequence was collected from an adult with an advanced solid tumor such as melanoma, head and neck, liver or kidney cancer. The chain links TRBV27 to TRBJ1-4, with D perhaps matching TRBD1 (5 bases). The CDR3 region is CASSLSGQNYEKLFF. The CDR3 DNA is TGTGCCAGCAGTTTATCGGGGCAAAATTATGAAAAACTGTTTTTT.